This TCR beta chain was recovered during a study of breast tumors, draining lymph nodes, adjacent tissues. The CDR3 is 15 residues long. V lost 5 bases to trimming and J lost 6 bases; unmatched junction nucleotides: 6. The germline gives CDR1 MNHEY, CDR2 SVGAGI. Samples came from axillary lymph nodes draining the breast cancer. This clonotype was detected a few times. No antigen is known for it. TCRdb re-analysed the multiplex PCR reads in MiXCR, keeping a single row per CDR3 protein. In the table there are approximately 140,000 distinct CDR3 sequences, about 30% of which are singletons. The study, taken as a whole, reports: The lymph node origin of tumor T cells was framed as consistent with a hypothesis, not demonstrated. Tumors had less TCR diversity than lymph nodes, more than nontumor tissue. Most tumor T cells seemingly derive from lymph node, then expand in tumor. Luminal-like breast cancer showed significantly greater tumor-nontumor repertoire similarity than basal-like breast cancer did.

The source material was axillary lymph node tissue. The V and J genes are TRBV6-5 and TRBJ2-1; the match to TRBD1 covers 11 bases. The receptor comes from a female donor with breast cancer. Some clones in this sample may be carry-over from other donors' samples. The CDR3 region has the DNA TGTGCCAGCAGTCCGACGGGGACAGGGGGCAATGAGCAGTTCTTC. This encodes CASSPTGTGGNEQFF.